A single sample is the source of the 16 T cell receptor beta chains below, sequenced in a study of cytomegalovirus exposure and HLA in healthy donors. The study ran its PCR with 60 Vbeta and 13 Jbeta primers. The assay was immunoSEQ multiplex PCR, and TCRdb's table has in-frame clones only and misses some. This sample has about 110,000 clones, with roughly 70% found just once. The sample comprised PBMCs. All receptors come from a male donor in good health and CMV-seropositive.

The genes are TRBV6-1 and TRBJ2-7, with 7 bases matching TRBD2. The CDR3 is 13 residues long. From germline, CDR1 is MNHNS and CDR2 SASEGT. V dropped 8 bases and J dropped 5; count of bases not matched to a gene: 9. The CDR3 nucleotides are TGTGCCAGCTCCCGGACTAGAGACCACGAGCAGTACTTC. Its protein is CASSRTRDHEQYF.

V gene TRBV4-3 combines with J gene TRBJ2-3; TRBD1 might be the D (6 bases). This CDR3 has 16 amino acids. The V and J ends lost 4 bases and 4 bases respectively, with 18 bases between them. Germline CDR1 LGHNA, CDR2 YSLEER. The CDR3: CASSRVTGTGPDTQYF. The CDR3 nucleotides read TGCGCCAGCAGCCGTGTCACAGGGACCGGGCCAGATACGCAGTATTTT.

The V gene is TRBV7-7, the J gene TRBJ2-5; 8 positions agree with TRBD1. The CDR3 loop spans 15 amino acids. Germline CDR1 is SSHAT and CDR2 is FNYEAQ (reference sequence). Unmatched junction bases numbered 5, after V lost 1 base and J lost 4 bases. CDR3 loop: CASSLGQGARETQYF. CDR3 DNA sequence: TGTGCCAGCAGCTTAGGGCAGGGGGCGAGAGAGACCCAGTACTTC.

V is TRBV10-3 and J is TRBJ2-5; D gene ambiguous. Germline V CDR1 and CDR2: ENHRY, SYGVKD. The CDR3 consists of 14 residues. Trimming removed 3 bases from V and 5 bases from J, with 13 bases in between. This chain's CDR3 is CAISDPGVRETQYF. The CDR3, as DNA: TGTGCCATCAGTGATCCCGGAGTACGGGAGACCCAGTACTTC.

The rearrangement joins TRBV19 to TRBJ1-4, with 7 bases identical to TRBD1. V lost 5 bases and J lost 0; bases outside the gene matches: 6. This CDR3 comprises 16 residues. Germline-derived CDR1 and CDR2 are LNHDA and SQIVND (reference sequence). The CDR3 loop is CASSGGTVATNEKLFF. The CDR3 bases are TGTGCCAGTAGTGGAGGGACAGTCGCAACTAATGAAAAACTGTTTTTT.

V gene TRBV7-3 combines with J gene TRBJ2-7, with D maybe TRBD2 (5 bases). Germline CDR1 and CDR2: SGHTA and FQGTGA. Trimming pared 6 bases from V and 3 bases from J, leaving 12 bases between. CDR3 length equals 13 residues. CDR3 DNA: TGTGCCAGCAGTCCGGCCCGGGACTACGAGCAGTACTTC. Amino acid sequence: CASSPARDYEQYF. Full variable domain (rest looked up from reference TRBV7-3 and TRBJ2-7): GAGVSQTPSNKVTEKGKYVELRCDPISGHTALYWYRQSLGQGPEFLIYFQGTGAADDSGLPNDRFFAVRPEGSVSTLKIQRTERGDSAVYLCASSPARDYEQYFGPGTRLTVT.

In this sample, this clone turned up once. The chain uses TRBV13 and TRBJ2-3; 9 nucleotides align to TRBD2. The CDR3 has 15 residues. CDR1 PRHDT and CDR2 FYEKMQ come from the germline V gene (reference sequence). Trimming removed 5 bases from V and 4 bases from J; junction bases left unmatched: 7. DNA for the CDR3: TGTGCCAGCAGCCCAGCGGGGGGCCGGGCAGATACGCAGTATTTT. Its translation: CASSPAGGRADTQYF.

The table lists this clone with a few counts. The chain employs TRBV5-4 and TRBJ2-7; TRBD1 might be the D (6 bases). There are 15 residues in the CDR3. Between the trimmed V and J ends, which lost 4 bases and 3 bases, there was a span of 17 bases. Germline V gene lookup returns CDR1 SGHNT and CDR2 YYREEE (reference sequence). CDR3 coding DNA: TGTGCCAGCAGCCGACCGACGGGACATATCTACGAGCAGTACTTC. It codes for CASSRPTGHIYEQYF.

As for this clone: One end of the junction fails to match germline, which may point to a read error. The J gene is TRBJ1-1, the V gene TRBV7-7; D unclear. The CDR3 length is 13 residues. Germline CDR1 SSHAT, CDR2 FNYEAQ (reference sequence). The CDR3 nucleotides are TGTGCTAGCAGCGCTCAAGAGCGGACTGAAGCTTTCTTT. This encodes CASSAQERTEAFF.

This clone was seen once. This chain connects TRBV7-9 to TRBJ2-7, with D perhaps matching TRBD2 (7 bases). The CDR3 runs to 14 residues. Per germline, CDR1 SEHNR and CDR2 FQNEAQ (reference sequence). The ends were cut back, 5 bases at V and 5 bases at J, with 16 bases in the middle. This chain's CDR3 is CASSGGASQDEQYF. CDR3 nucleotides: TGTGCCAGCAGCGGGGGGGCCTCTCAGGACGAGCAGTACTTC. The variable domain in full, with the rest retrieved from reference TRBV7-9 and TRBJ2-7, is DTGVSQNPRHKITKRGQNVTFRCDPISEHNRLYWYRQTLGQGPEFLTYFQNEAQLEKSRLLSDRFSAERPKGSFSTLEIQRTEQGDSAMYLCASSGGASQDEQYFGPGTRLTVT.

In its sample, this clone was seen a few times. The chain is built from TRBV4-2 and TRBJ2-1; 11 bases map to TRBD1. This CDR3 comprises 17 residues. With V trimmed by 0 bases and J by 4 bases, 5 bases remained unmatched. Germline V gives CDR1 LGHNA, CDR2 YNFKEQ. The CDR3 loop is CASSQDLGTGGYNEQFF. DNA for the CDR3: TGTGCCAGCAGCCAAGATTTGGGGACAGGGGGATACAATGAGCAGTTCTTC.

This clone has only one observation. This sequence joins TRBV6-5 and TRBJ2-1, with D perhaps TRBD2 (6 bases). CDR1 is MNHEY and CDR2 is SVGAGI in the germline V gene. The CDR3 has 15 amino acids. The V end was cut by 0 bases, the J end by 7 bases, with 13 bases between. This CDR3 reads CASSYSILGGNEQFF. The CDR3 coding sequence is TGTGCCAGCAGTTACTCAATATTGGGAGGAAATGAGCAGTTCTTC.

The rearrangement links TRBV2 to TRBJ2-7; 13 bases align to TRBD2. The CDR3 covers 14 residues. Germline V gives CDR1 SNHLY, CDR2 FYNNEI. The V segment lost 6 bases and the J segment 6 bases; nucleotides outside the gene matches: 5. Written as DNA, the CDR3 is TGTGCCAGCAGAGAGACTAGCGGGGGGTTCGAGCAGTACTTC. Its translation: CASRETSGGFEQYF. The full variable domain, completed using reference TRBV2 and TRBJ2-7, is EPEVTQTPSHQVTQMGQEVILRCVPISNHLYFYWYRQILGQKVEFLVSFYNNEISEKSEIFDDQFSVERPDGSNFTLKIRSTKLEDSAMYFCASRETSGGFEQYFGPGTRLTVT.

The CDR3 DNA reads TGTGCCAGCAGAGAACCCCTAGCGGCCTGGTTGAACCACACAGATACGCAGTATTTT. Translating it yields CASREPLAAWLNHTDTQYF. J is TRBJ2-3 and V is TRBV6-1, with TRBD2 identical over 7 bases. This CDR3 comprises 19 residues. Germline V gene data show CDR1 as MNHNS and CDR2 as SASEGT. Trimming took 6 bases from V and 2 from J; bases not matched to a gene: 20.

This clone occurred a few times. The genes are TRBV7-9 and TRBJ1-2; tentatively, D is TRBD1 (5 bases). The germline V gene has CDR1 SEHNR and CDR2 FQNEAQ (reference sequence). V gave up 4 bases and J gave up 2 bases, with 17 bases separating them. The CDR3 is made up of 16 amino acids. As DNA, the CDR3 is TGTGCCAGCAGCTCTCCCCCGACAGTTCAAAACTATGGCTACACCTTC. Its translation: CASSSPPTVQNYGYTF.

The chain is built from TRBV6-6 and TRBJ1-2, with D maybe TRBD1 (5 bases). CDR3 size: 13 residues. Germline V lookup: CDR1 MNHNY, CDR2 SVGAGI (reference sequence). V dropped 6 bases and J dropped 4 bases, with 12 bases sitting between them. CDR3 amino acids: CASRTGDSYGYTF. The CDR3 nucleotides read TGTGCCAGCAGAACAGGAGACAGCTATGGCTACACCTTC.